This T cell receptor (beta chain) emerged from a study of cytomegalovirus exposure and HLA in healthy donors. Though nominally healthy at sampling, donors likely had unrecorded immune exposures. Findings and limits, study-wide: An apparent linkage of common viral pathogens to several of the most significant clusters emerged in a later analysis.

Regarding this clone: Its specificity is not known. The sample contains more than one DNA sequence encoding this CDR3.

Both 60 Vbeta primers and 13 Jbeta primers went into the PCR. Method: immunoSEQ multiplex PCR; TCRdb's copy keeps in-frame clones and lacks some. This sample yields roughly 80,000 clones, of which 62% are seen a single time; roughly 4% belongs to the top ten. This clonotype originated in a male donor in good health and CMV-seropositive. The sequenced material came from PBMCs.

CDR3 DNA: TGTGCCAGCAGTACGGGGGATCTGGAGACTTATAGCAATCAGCCCCAGCATTTT. Translating gives CASSTGDLETYSNQPQHF. The chain carries TRBV28 and TRBJ1-5; D perhaps matches TRBD1 (5 bases). The CDR3 is 18 residues long. The V end was cut by 5 bases, the J end by 0 bases, with 20 bases between. Germline values: CDR1 MDHEN, CDR2 SYDVKM.